Presented here are 30 T cell receptor beta chains from one specimen sequenced in a study of blood T cell repertoires in COVID-19. Measured with immunoSEQ multiplex PCR; TCRdb has only the in-frame clones, and not every one. The sample has about 250,000 clones; around nine tenths are singletons. Sequencing used peripheral blood. The receptors stem from a man aged 18 to 35 with active or convalescent COVID-19.

The chain combines TRBV6-4 with TRBJ1-2; 8 nucleotides align to TRBD1. The germline V gene encodes CDR1 MRHNA and CDR2 SNTAGT. CDR3 length: 15 amino acids. V lost 9 bases, J lost 3 bases, and 12 bases stayed unmatched. In DNA, the CDR3 is TGTGCCAGTAAACCCGGAACAGGGGGAGACTATGGCTACACCTTC. This translates into CASKPGTGGDYGYTF.

J is TRBJ2-1 and V is TRBV20-1; 10 bases fit TRBD2. CDR1 and CDR2 (germline): DFQATT, SNEGSKA (reference sequence). This CDR3 comprises 16 residues. Germline trimming cut 6 bases from V and 1 base from J; bases unmatched to any gene: 9. In DNA form, the CDR3 reads TGCAGTGCAAGTGGACTAGCGGATGGATCCTACAATGAGCAGTTCTTC. Protein sequence: CSASGLADGSYNEQFF.

The chain is built from TRBV28 and TRBJ1-1; D perhaps matches TRBD1 (5 bases). The germline gives CDR1 MDHEN, CDR2 SYDVKM. V dropped 7 bases and J dropped 2 bases, with 17 bases sitting between them. The CDR3 has 15 amino acids. CDR3 nucleotides: TGTGCCAGCACTCTCCCAACAGGAGCAAACACTGAAGCTTTCTTT. This encodes CASTLPTGANTEAFF. The full variable domain, in which reference TRBV28 and TRBJ1-1 provide the parts outside the CDR3, is DVKVTQSSRYLVKRTGEKVFLECVQDMDHENMFWYRQDPGLGLRLIYFSYDVKMKEKGDIPEGYSVSREKKERFSLILESASTNQTSMYLCASTLPTGANTEAFFGQGTRLTVV.

The chain carries TRBV11-3 and TRBJ1-2; 9 bases map to TRBD1. Germline values: CDR1 SGHNT, CDR2 YENEEA. The J segment lost 5 bases and the V segment lost 1 base, leaving 5 bases of the junction unmatched. The CDR3 covers 15 residues. CDR3 coding DNA: TGTGCCAGCAGCTTAGCCCCGGGACAGGGATATGGCTACACCTTC. Residues: CASSLAPGQGYGYTF.

The CDR3: CASSEGTSRETQYF. CDR3 nucleotide sequence: TGTGCCAGCAGCGAAGGGACTAGCAGAGAGACCCAGTACTTC. The chain carries TRBV7-3 and TRBJ2-5; 9 nucleotides match TRBD2. The CDR3 sequence is 14 residues long. Trimming at V came to 5 bases and at J to 4 bases, leaving 5 bases not matched to a gene. Germline CDR1 and CDR2: SGHTA and FQGTGA.

V is TRBV12-3 or TRBV12-4 and J is TRBJ2-3; the D gene is possibly TRBD2 (5 bases). The CDR3 is 12 residues long. Trimming shortened V by 3 bases and J by 4 bases, and 5 bases separated the two germline ends. The chain's CDR3 is CASSLEADTQYF. CDR3 DNA: TGTGCCAGCAGTTTGGAGGCAGATACGCAGTATTTT.

The chain uses TRBV18 and TRBJ1-2, with TRBD1 identical over 8 bases. Germline loops: CDR1 KGHSH, CDR2 LQKENI. This CDR3 contains 14 residues. Losses at the gene ends were 6 bases for V and 8 bases for J; bases not matched to a gene: 11. The CDR3 DNA reads as TGTGCCAGCTCGTACTCACCAGGGGGCTGGGGCTACACCTTC. It codes for CASSYSPGGWGYTF.

V gene TRBV19 combines with J gene TRBJ1-2; no reliable D call. This CDR3 contains 14 residues. V lost 9 bases, J lost 0 bases, and 14 bases lay in between. Germline V lookup: CDR1 LNHDA, CDR2 SQIVND (reference sequence). CDR3 region: CASTLAGTNYGYTF. The CDR3 region has the DNA TGTGCCAGCACTCTCGCCGGTACTAACTATGGCTACACCTTC.

The CDR3 spells CASSYLAGGISGELFF. The CDR3 coding sequence is TGTGCCAGCAGTTACCTAGCGGGAGGGATCTCCGGGGAGCTGTTTTTT. The chain carries TRBV6-2 or TRBV6-3 and TRBJ2-2, with TRBD2 matching over 12 bases. V dropped 2 bases and J dropped 6; count of bases not matched to a gene: 4. The germline gives CDR1 MNHEY, CDR2 SVGEGT. CDR3 length: 16 amino acids.

The genes are TRBV3-1 (or the pseudogene TRBV3-2) and TRBJ1-1; unclear D gene. The germline V and J ends were trimmed by 2 bases and 1 base, with 8 bases remaining between them. Germline CDR1 is LGHDT and CDR2 is YNNKEL (reference sequence). The CDR3 length is 14 residues. The CDR3 nucleotides read TGTGCCAGCAGCCAAAATAGCAGGAACACTGAAGCTTTCTTT. Translation: CASSQNSRNTEAFF.

The V call is TRBV9, the J call TRBJ2-3; 7 nucleotides match TRBD2. The CDR3 loop spans 14 amino acids. V was clipped by 8 bases and J by 2 bases; unmatched bases: 8. CDR1 is SGDLS, CDR2 YYNGEE, per germline. This CDR3 reads CASGEGRATDTQYF. CDR3 sequence (DNA): TGTGCCAGTGGCGAAGGGAGGGCCACAGATACGCAGTATTTT.

The genes are TRBV10-3 and TRBJ1-5; D perhaps matches TRBD1 (6 bases). Germline V gene data show CDR1 as ENHRY and CDR2 as SYGVKD. CDR3 size: 15 residues. The V end lost 2 bases, the J end lost 3 bases, and 11 bases lay between the germline ends. The CDR3 here is CAISESGQINQPQHF. The CDR3 coding sequence is TGTGCCATCAGTGAGAGCGGACAGATCAATCAGCCCCAGCATTTT.

This chain uses TRBV5-8 with TRBJ1-2; no definite D call. V was trimmed by 3 bases and J by 5 bases, leaving 11 bases between them. This CDR3 contains 13 residues. Looked up from germline, CDR1 is SGHTS and CDR2 is YDEGEE. This chain's CDR3 is CASSWEGGYGYTF. CDR3 DNA: TGTGCCAGCAGCTGGGAGGGTGGATATGGCTACACCTTC.

The chain couples TRBV28 to TRBJ2-1; tentative D call: TRBD2 (5 bases). The germline CDR1 and CDR2 sequences are MDHEN and SYDVKM. The germline V and J ends were trimmed by 6 bases and 10 bases, with 10 bases remaining between them. The CDR3 is 11 amino acids. Here the CDR3 DNA reads TGTGCCAGCAGGACTATCAGGGAGCAGTTCTTC. Translated, it gives CASRTIREQFF.

CDR3 region: CASSPHDTEAFF. CDR3 bases: TGTGCCAGCAGCCCCCATGACACTGAAGCTTTCTTT. The chain has TRBV7-9 and TRBJ1-1; D gene unclear. CDR3 length: 12 residues. The V gene lost 5 bases and the J gene lost 3 bases, with 7 bases spanning the gap. In germline, CDR1 is SEHNR, CDR2 FQNEAQ (reference sequence).

The chain combines TRBV5-1 with TRBJ2-1; TRBD1 agrees at 8 bases. The J segment lost 6 bases and the V segment lost 1 base, leaving 3 bases of the junction unmatched. The germline CDR1 and CDR2 sequences are SGHRS and YFSETQ. The CDR3 covers 14 residues. The CDR3 nucleotides read TGCGCCAGCAGCTTGACAGGGGGAGCCAATGAGCAGTTCTTC. This codes for CASSLTGGANEQFF.

The chain combines TRBV5-6 with TRBJ1-1; D ambiguous. The CDR3 runs 14 residues. Germline V lookup: CDR1 SGHDT, CDR2 YYEEEE. V lost 4 bases, J lost 1 base, and 11 bases lay in between. The CDR3 region is CASSTGGRNTEAFF. The DNA for the CDR3 is TGTGCCAGCAGCACCGGAGGGCGGAACACTGAAGCTTTCTTT.

CDR3 DNA: TGTGCCAGCAGCTTAGCGCGGGGCCCCTCTGGAAACACCATATATTTT. Amino acids: CASSLARGPSGNTIYF. The chain has TRBV7-8 and TRBJ1-3, with a possible D match to TRBD1 (5 bases). The V end lost 0 bases, the J end lost 0 bases, and 9 bases lay between the germline ends. This CDR3 region has 16 residues. The germline CDR1 and CDR2 sequences are SGHVS and FQNEAQ.

The chain couples TRBV28 to TRBJ2-7, with D tentatively TRBD1 (6 bases). Trimming cost V 5 bases and J 6 bases, with 23 bases left between them. CDR3 length: 16 residues. In germline, CDR1 is MDHEN, CDR2 SYDVKM. The CDR3: CASSPTGTPPRGEQYF. As DNA, the CDR3 is TGTGCCAGCAGTCCGACCGGGACACCCCCCCGGGGCGAGCAGTACTTC.

This sequence joins TRBV15 and TRBJ1-4; D uncertain. Trimming pared 2 bases from V and 8 bases from J, leaving 15 bases between. Germline V gene sequence: CDR1 LNHNV, CDR2 YYDKDF (reference sequence). The CDR3 sequence is 15 residues long. For the CDR3, the DNA is TGTGCCACCAGCAGAAGTACCGGGATGGGCGAAAAACTGTTTTTT. This codes for CATSRSTGMGEKLFF.

This chain connects TRBV18 to TRBJ1-5; TRBD1 matches 8 bases. The CDR3 covers 16 residues. V lost 6 bases to trimming and J lost 0 bases; unmatched junction nucleotides: 7. CDR1 and CDR2 (germline): KGHSH, LQKENI. Here the CDR3 reads CASSAGGGFSNQPQHF. CDR3 coding DNA: TGTGCCAGCTCCGCAGGGGGCGGTTTTAGCAATCAGCCCCAGCATTTT.

This clone was seen a few times. The V and J genes are TRBV21-1 and TRBJ1-2; TRBD1 is taken as the D call from the table, unchecked against the DNA. TRBV21-1 corresponds to a pseudogene. The CDR3 totals 14 residues. CDR3 nucleotide sequence: TGTGCCAGCAGCGGAGGACAGGGGGGTTATGGCTACACCTTC. Translated: CASSGGQGGYGYTF.

CDR3 bases: TGTGCCAGTAGTACCAGGGGGACTAGCGGGGGATACCTCCTACGAAATGAGCAGTTCTTC. Its protein is CASSTRGTSGGYLLRNEQFF. The V call is TRBV19, the J call TRBJ2-1; 14 nucleotides line up with TRBD2. This CDR3 is 20 amino acids long. In germline, CDR1 is LNHDA, CDR2 SQIVND (reference sequence). V dropped 4 bases and J dropped 7; count of bases not matched to a gene: 18. Filled out from reference TRBV19 and TRBJ2-1, the complete variable domain reads DGGITQSPKYLFRKEGQNVTLSCEQNLNHDAMYWYRQDPGQGLRLIYYSQIVNDFQKGDIAEGYSVSREKKESFPLTVTSAQKNPTAFYLCASSTRGTSGGYLLRNEQFFGPGTRLTVL.

The chain is built from TRBV5-1 and TRBJ1-2; possible D gene TRBD1, 5 bases. In germline, CDR1 is SGHRS, CDR2 YFSETQ. The length of the CDR3 is 13 residues. Trimming removed 2 bases from V and 9 bases from J, with 14 bases in between. This chain's CDR3 is CASSLAGKVSYTF. In DNA, the CDR3 is TGCGCCAGCAGCTTAGCAGGGAAGGTGAGCTACACCTTC.

This clone was counted many times. The chain has TRBV2 and TRBJ2-7, with 15 bases lining up with TRBD2. The CDR3 runs to 15 residues. Germline V gives CDR1 SNHLY, CDR2 FYNNEI. V gave up 6 bases and J gave up 3 bases; unmatched junction bases: 3. The CDR3 sequence is CASRRGLAGGYEQYF. CDR3 DNA sequence: TGTGCCAGCAGAAGGGGACTAGCGGGAGGCTACGAGCAGTACTTC. The full variable domain, rest sourced from reference TRBV2 and TRBJ2-7, is EPEVTQTPSHQVTQMGQEVILRCVPISNHLYFYWYRQILGQKVEFLVSFYNNEISEKSEIFDDQFSVERPDGSNFTLKIRSTKLEDSAMYFCASRRGLAGGYEQYFGPGTRLTVT.

The chain carries TRBV6-5 and TRBJ1-6; the D gene is possibly TRBD1 (6 bases). The length of the CDR3 is 12 residues. The V end was cut by 6 bases, the J end by 8 bases, with 8 bases between. Germline CDR1 and CDR2: MNHEY and SVGAGI. In DNA form, the CDR3 reads TGTGCCAGCAGAGGGGGAGATTCACCCCTCCACTTT. Translated, it gives CASRGGDSPLHF.

The rearrangement joins TRBV7-3 to TRBJ1-1; TRBD1 is a possible D gene (5 bases). From germline, CDR1 is SGHTA and CDR2 FQGTGA. The CDR3 is made up of 13 amino acids. Trimming stripped 4 bases from V and 5 bases from J, with 11 bases between. CDR3 DNA: TGTGCCAGCAGCTCCGACGGGGGGACTGAAGCTTTCTTT. It translates to CASSSDGGTEAFF.

DNA for the CDR3: TGTGCCAGCAGTTTGGGCTCTCTCCATCAGCCCCAGCATTTT. Its protein product is CASSLGSLHQPQHF. The gene calls are TRBV28 and TRBJ1-5, with D unclear. The germline V gene encodes CDR1 MDHEN and CDR2 SYDVKM. This CDR3 has 14 amino acids. V was shortened by 3 bases and J by 5 bases, with 11 bases between the two germline ends.

The chain uses TRBV11-2 and TRBJ2-3; 10 positions match TRBD1. V shed 4 bases, J shed 5 bases, and the junction held 6 bases outside the gene matches. The V gene's germline CDR1 is SGHAT and CDR2 FQNNGV. This CDR3 comprises 15 residues. The CDR3 loop reads CASSYDGQGGDTQYF. The CDR3 DNA is TGTGCCAGCAGCTACGACGGACAGGGGGGAGATACGCAGTATTTT. Full variable domain (rest looked up from reference TRBV11-2 and TRBJ2-3): EAGVAQSPRYKIIEKRQSVAFWCNPISGHATLYWYQQILGQGPKLLIQFQNNGVVDDSQLPKDRFSAERLKGVDSTLKIQPAKLEDSAVYLCASSYDGQGGDTQYFGPGTRLTVL.

This clone appeared once. The rearrangement uses TRBV6-6 and TRBJ1-6; 7 bases fit TRBD1. The CDR3 sequence is 16 residues long. With V trimmed by 2 bases and J by 8 bases, 9 bases remained unmatched. Germline CDR1 MNHNY, CDR2 SVGAGI (reference sequence). The CDR3 here is CASSYLTDTGDSPLHF. CDR3 DNA: TGTGCCAGCAGTTACCTGACCGATACAGGGGATTCACCCCTCCACTTT.